This T cell receptor (beta chain) was identified in a study of cytomegalovirus exposure and HLA in healthy donors. Broader study findings: Cytomegalovirus status was reportedly diagnosed by the classifier with high sensitivity and specificity.

This clone showed up just once. What it binds is not known. The CDR3 contains 15 residues. With 4 bases clipped from V and 2 bases from J, the junction kept 5 bases outside the gene matches. The V gene's germline CDR1 is SGHAT and CDR2 FQNNGV. Vbeta (60) and Jbeta (13) primers were used in the PCR. Sequenced by immunoSEQ multiplex PCR; TCRdb stores in-frame clones only, minus some. The profile shows about 120,000 clones, roughly four fifths of them singletons. This rearrangement joins TRBV11-2 to TRBJ1-5, with TRBD1 identical over 7 bases. Sequencing was performed on PBMCs. This clonotype was sampled from a man aged 45-65 years in good health and CMV-seropositive. The CDR3: CASSWRQGGNQPQHF. CDR3 sequence (DNA): TGTGCCAGCAGCTGGAGACAGGGCGGCAATCAGCCCCAGCATTTT.